The T cell receptor beta chain described here comes from a study of CD8 T cells in Susac syndrome. The study, taken as a whole, reports: The authors acknowledged that their TCR sequencing and HLA analysis involved a relatively small number of individuals.

TEMRA cells were FACS-enriched, with CD8+ and CD4+ T cells isolated negatively. Reverse transcription of roughly 0.5 to 1 ug RNA was carried out with random hexamers. TCRdb independently ran MiXCR on the immunoSEQ multiplex PCR reads; one entry per CDR3 protein. The sample gives around 180,000 distinct CDR3 sequences, approximately 96% of which show up once; approximately 0.1% is in the top ten. As regards this clonotype: Its antigen remains unknown.

CDR1 and CDR2 from the germline V gene are SQVTM and ANQGSEA. CDR3 length equals 14 residues. Trimming cost V 7 bases and J 0 bases, with 13 bases left between them. Sequencing used CD4+ T cells from PBMCs. V usage is TRBV29-1 and J usage is TRBJ2-1; D ambiguous. This sequence originates from a human donor with multiple sclerosis. The CDR3 nucleotides read TGCAGCGCGGTTCCCCGGCGCTCCTACAATGAGCAGTTCTTC. Encoded protein: CSAVPRRSYNEQFF.